The T cell receptor beta chain described here comes from a study of shared clonotypes between healthy human individuals. For the study at large: For every donor, three CD4 naive, three CD4 memory, two CD8 naive and one CD8 memory plates were used. Overall study findings and caveats: Generation probabilities of non-shared clonotypes were lower (relative to those shared by all four donors).

A remark on this clone: Its antigen is undetermined.

All of the donors resided in Nashville, Tennessee, and each was a Caucasian adult. Libraries were prepared by immunoSEQ multiplex PCR; TCRdb keeps only in-frame clonotypes and omits some of them. The table lists 1,400,000 or so clones, approximately 98.5% of them singletons. Trimming removed 5 bases from V and 4 bases from J, with 17 bases in between. The CDR3 sequence is 15 residues long. Germline loops: CDR1 MDHEN, CDR2 SYDVKM. The sequenced sample consisted of naive CD4+ T cells sorted from blood. The subset here: CD45RA+ positively selected. The chain combines TRBV28 with TRBJ1-1; D uncertain. The clonotype was recovered from a man aged 25-40 years in good health. In nucleotides, the CDR3 is TGTGCCAGCAGTCCAGATCGAGGACCGGGCACTGAAGCTTTCTTT. Residues: CASSPDRGPGTEAFF.